A selection of T cell receptor beta chains follows, all from one sample in a study of regulatory T cells in long-lasting Graves disease. TCRdb reanalysed the multiplex PCR reads using MiXCR and keeps one entry per CDR3 protein. The data show just over 600,000 distinct CDR3 sequences, approximately 15% seen once. The sample was also linked to a second study, of T cells in Graves' hyperthyroidism and ophthalmopathy.

The input for sequencing was peripheral blood mononuclear cells (PBMCs), taken at new diagnosis, from a patient treated with antithyroid drugs. These TCRs come from a woman between 25 and 40 years old with Graves disease. The CDR3 runs from the conserved cysteine through the conserved F or W. The D gene is left open where the match is weak. Not all rows give a size; the values are once, few, many and, for expanded clones, a class.

clone size,V gene,J gene,D gene,CDR3 DNA,CDR3 protein
few,TRBV7-9,TRBJ1-5,.,TGTGCCAGCAGCATGTTTGAGGGGTCTGGTCAGCCCCAGCATTTT,CASSMFEGSGQPQHF
.,TRBV5-1,TRBJ2-7,.,TGCGCCAGCAGCCTCGACAGGAGACAAACATACGAGCAGTACTTC,CASSLDRRQTYEQYF
few,TRBV11-2,TRBJ2-7,.,TGTGCCAGCAGCTTAGTTGGGGACGGGACCTACGAGCAGTACTTC,CASSLVGDGTYEQYF
many,TRBV28,TRBJ2-7,TRBD1,TGTGCCAGCAGAATAGGGACAGGACTCTACGAGCAGTACTTC,CASRIGTGLYEQYF
many,TRBV7-9,TRBJ2-4,.,TGTGCCAGCAGCGCCTGGGGGGTTCAAAACATTCAGTACTTC,CASSAWGVQNIQYF
.,TRBV24-1,TRBJ2-6,.,TGTGCCACCAGTGTCGGACGGGCCAACGTCCTGACTTTC,CATSVGRANVLTF
many,TRBV20-1,TRBJ2-3,TRBD1,TGCAGTGCTGTGGGGGACAGGGGAGCGCAGTATTTT,CSAVGDRGAQYF
.,TRBV5-1,TRBJ2-1,TRBD2,TGCGCCAGCAGCGATATAGCGGGGTCCTACAATGAGCAGTTCTTC,CASSDIAGSYNEQFF
.,TRBV5-5,TRBJ1-5,.,TGTGCCAGCAGCGGAACCCAGGGGACCCAGCATTTT,CASSGTQGTQHF
.,TRBV11-2,TRBJ1-1,TRBD1,TGTGCCAGCAGCTCCACAGGGGTCGGACCGCCTGAAGCTTTCTTT,CASSSTGVGPPEAFF
many,TRBV20-1,TRBJ1-2,.,TGCAGTGCTAGAATGAGGGACTATGGCTACACCTTC,CSARMRDYGYTF
many,TRBV2,TRBJ1-2,.,TGTGCCAGCATCGGTGGTTACGCGGAATTGGACTATGGCTACACCTTC,CASIGGYAELDYGYTF
.,TRBV5-4,TRBJ2-7,.,TGTGCCTCATCTAAGACCCTGGCTGGCTCCTACGAGCAGTACTTC,CASSKTLAGSYEQYF
few,TRBV5-1,TRBJ1-1,TRBD1,TGCGCCAGCAGCTTGGATCCGGGACAGGGCCGAGCGAACACTGAAGCTTTCTTT,CASSLDPGQGRANTEAFF
few,TRBV6-5,TRBJ2-7,.,TGTGCCAGCAGTTACGGTATGACTCCTTCGGGCTACGAGCAGTACTTC,CASSYGMTPSGYEQYF
many,TRBV28,TRBJ1-1,.,TGTGCCAGCAGTTTAACTTCGTCTGAAGCTTTCTTT,CASSLTSSEAFF
.,TRBV30,TRBJ2-1,TRBD2,TGTGCCTGGAGGGGGGGACTAGCGGGAGGGTACGAGCAGTTCTTC,CAWRGGLAGGYEQFF
many,TRBV2,TRBJ1-4,.,TGTGCCAGCAGTGAAGGGAGGGGGGAAAAACTGTTTTTT,CASSEGRGEKLFF
.,TRBV20-1,TRBJ1-2,.,TGCAGTGCTAGGCCGGGACGGTTAGGCTACACCTTC,CSARPGRLGYTF
.,TRBV30,TRBJ1-5,.,TGTGCCTGGAGTGTGGAAGGGCGGCCCCAGCATTTT,CAWSVEGRPQHF
many,TRBV6-1,TRBJ1-3,.,TGTGCCAGCACCAAAGGCGCGACTAGCTCTGGAAACACCATATATTTT,CASTKGATSSGNTIYF
few,TRBV30,TRBJ1-3,.,TGTGCCTGGAGTGTGATGGTCTCTGGAAACACCATATATTTT,CAWSVMVSGNTIYF
once,TRBV19,TRBJ1-5,.,TGTGCCACCCTCCCAGGGTGGGGCAATCAGCCCCAGCATTTT,CATLPGWGNQPQHF
many,TRBV6-5,TRBJ1-2,.,TGTGCCAGCAGTTACCTCAGGTCCCTTTCGAACTATGGCTACACCTTC,CASSYLRSLSNYGYTF
.,TRBV30,TRBJ1-5,.,TGTGCCTGGAGTCCCATCCGAGATCAGCCCCAGCATTTT,CAWSPIRDQPQHF
.,TRBV7-9,TRBJ1-1,TRBD1,TGTGCCAGCAGCTTACGGGACAGGGGCCGGCCTGAAGCTTTCTTT,CASSLRDRGRPEAFF
few,TRBV3-1,TRBJ1-1,.,TGTGCCAGCAGCCAAGATTGGACAGACATGAACACTGAAGCTTTCTTT,CASSQDWTDMNTEAFF
few,TRBV12-3/TRBV12-4,TRBJ1-3,.,TGTGCCAGCAAACCCAAGGGCTTGAACACCATATATTTT,CASKPKGLNTIYF
.,TRBV5-6,TRBJ2-5,.,TGTGCCAGCAGCTTTCACGAGACCCAGTACTTC,CASSFHETQYF
.,TRBV7-6,TRBJ2-1,.,TGTGCCAGCAGCCGCTCGGGTGGGACCTACAATGAGCAGTTCTTC,CASSRSGGTYNEQFF
many,TRBV2,TRBJ1-5,.,TGTGCCAGCAGTGAAGGAACAGGGAATCAGCCCCAGCATTTT,CASSEGTGNQPQHF
.,TRBV7-6,TRBJ2-6,TRBD2,TGTGCCAGCAGCTTAAGACTAGCGGGCTCTGGGGCCAACGTCCTGACTTTC,CASSLRLAGSGANVLTF
many,TRBV2,TRBJ2-1,TRBD2,TGTGCCAGACTAGCGTCTAACAGTTCCTACAATGAGCAGTTCTTC,CARLASNSSYNEQFF
many,TRBV6-1,TRBJ2-1,.,TGTGCCAGCAGTGAACCAGCCCTAGGTCGCGCGTCTTACAATGAGCAGTTCTTC,CASSEPALGRASYNEQFF
many,TRBV11-3,TRBJ2-7,.,TGTGCCAGCAGCCAGGAGGGGGGCGGCGAGCAGTACTTC,CASSQEGGGEQYF
.,TRBV20-1,TRBJ1-2,.,TGCAGTGCTAGCAAACCGGGAGGAGTTGGCTACACCTTC,CSASKPGGVGYTF
many,TRBV12-3/TRBV12-4,TRBJ1-1,.,TGTGCCAGCAGTTTATGGTGGACTGAAGCTTTCTTT,CASSLWWTEAFF
.,TRBV19,TRBJ2-7,TRBD1,TGTGCCAGTAATTTAGTCGGTGGACAGGGATTCGGAGAGCAGTACTTC,CASNLVGGQGFGEQYF
many,TRBV28,TRBJ1-6,.,TGTGCCAGCAGTCCAAACGCAGGGGCGGGTTCACCCCTCCACTTT,CASSPNAGAGSPLHF
.,TRBV9,TRBJ2-1,.,TGTGCCAGCAGCGTCGACGGGGCGTCCTACAATGAGCAGTTCTTC,CASSVDGASYNEQFF
many,TRBV30,TRBJ1-1,.,TGTGCCTGGAGTTCTCCCGGCACTGAAGCTTTCTTT,CAWSSPGTEAFF